Described below is a single T cell receptor beta chain sequence and its context. This sample stems from a study of shared clonotypes between healthy human individuals. This CDR3 region has 15 residues. The ends lost 3 bases at V and 9 bases at J; junction bases unmatched: 9. Per germline, CDR1 SGHDT and CDR2 YYEEEE. Profiling relied on immunoSEQ multiplex PCR, and the TCRdb table lists in-frame clones only, not all of them. The table lists 2 million to 3 million clones, more than 90% of them singletons. The chain joins TRBV5-6 to TRBJ1-6; 7 bases line up with TRBD1. Input material: naive CD4+ T cells sorted from blood. Subset defined: CD45RA+ positively selected. This sequence originates from a man between 18 and 29 years old in good health. CDR3: CASSSLTGIGSPLHF. The CDR3 DNA is TGTGCCAGCAGCTCACTGACAGGGATCGGTTCACCCCTCCACTTT.